The clone carrying this TCR beta chain showed up just a few times. The antigen is unknown. The sample originates from a study of T cell responses to AZD1222 COVID-19 vaccine. Generated by immunoSEQ multiplex PCR, the TCRdb table keeps only in-frame clones and is missing some. The sample has roughly 100,000 clones; about 90% are singletons. The CDR3 covers 15 residues. Germline V gives CDR1 SGHKS, CDR2 YYEKEE (reference sequence). V lost 0 bases to trimming and J lost 7 bases; unmatched junction nucleotides: 4. Notes on the study in general: Regions 160-218 and 743-854 held dominance among vaccine-associated CD4 TCRs, which spanned spike. The donors showed a predominance of white British ancestry and of females, with possible underestimation of clonal diversity.

This TCR derives from an adult in good health. The V and J genes are TRBV5-5 and TRBJ1-6; 7 positions match TRBD1. The sample was peripheral blood, taken on day 0 of AZD1222 vaccination. CDR3 DNA sequence: TGTGCCAGCAGCTTGGGGGACAGAAGGAATTCACCCCTCCACTTT. This encodes CASSLGDRRNSPLHF.